This note documents a single T cell receptor (beta chain) sequence. The data were obtained in a study of blood T cell repertoires in COVID-19. Looking at the study overall: Acute and convalescent COVID-19 samples came from the United States, Italy and Spain. The analysed material was cDNA or gDNA that came from T cells, B-cell-depleted T cells, or PBMCs.

CDR3 length: 15 amino acids. The V gene's germline CDR1 is MNHEY and CDR2 SVGAGI. The trim removed 4 bases at V and 5 bases at J, leaving 8 bases unmatched. Per the original methods: Estimation of nucleated cell counts relied on the amplification of reference gene primers. TCRdb's copy holds only in-frame clones and misses some; the assay was immunoSEQ multiplex PCR. The V and J calls and the clone size are those of that table, but D and trimming were determined from the DNA. The data contain roughly 180,000 clones, more than 65% of them singletons. The sample consisted of peripheral blood. The chain links TRBV6-5 to TRBJ2-5; 9 bases line up with TRBD2. This sequence was found in a woman of 80 years or more with active or convalescent COVID-19. The CDR3 nucleotides are TGTGCCAGCAGTTGGGTTAGCGGGAGTTTGGAGACCCAGTACTTC. Amino acid sequence: CASSWVSGSLETQYF.